This T cell receptor beta chain was captured by sequencing in a study of shared clonotypes between healthy human individuals. Trimming took 4 bases from V and 14 from J, leaving 12 bases between them. There are 11 residues in the CDR3. Looked up from germline, CDR1 is MDHEN and CDR2 is SYDVKM. Data came from immunoSEQ multiplex PCR; TCRdb stores just in-frame clones and leaves some out. The sample lists about 100,000 clones; 60% to 70% were seen once. This rearrangement joins TRBV28 to TRBJ2-1, with D possibly TRBD1 on 6 matching bases. The sequence was obtained from a man aged 25-45 years in good health. Source material: memory CD8+ T cells sorted from blood. Subset in this sample: CD45RO+ cells pooled with CCR7-negative TemRA cells. The CDR3 loop is CASSSGRDKFF. The DNA of the CDR3 is TGTGCCAGCAGTTCGGGTAGGGACAAGTTCTTC.